This T cell receptor beta chain was sequenced for a study of early T cells in non-severe SARS-CoV-2 infection. Across the study: The chains were unpaired, and the sequenced material was bulk RNA from unsorted whole blood.

Attached unique molecular identifiers marked individual cDNA molecules. One entry per CDR3 protein, called by TCRdb with MiXCR from the 5' RACE reads. Among tens of thousands of distinct CDR3 sequences listed, less than 15% were seen once. Germline V gene lookup returns CDR1 SGHRS and CDR2 YFSETQ. Trimming pared 0 bases from V and 3 bases from J, leaving 13 bases between. CDR3 length: 15 residues. The sequencing input was whole blood. This chain joins TRBV5-1 and TRBJ2-7; tentative D call: TRBD1 (6 bases). The sequence was collected from an adult who was a healthcare worker with PCR-confirmed SARS-CoV-2 infection or an uninfected control (not recorded which). The CDR3 DNA sequence: TGCGCCAGCAGCTTGGGACAGGTCGGAGTCTACGAGCAGTACTTC. Protein product: CASSLGQVGVYEQYF.